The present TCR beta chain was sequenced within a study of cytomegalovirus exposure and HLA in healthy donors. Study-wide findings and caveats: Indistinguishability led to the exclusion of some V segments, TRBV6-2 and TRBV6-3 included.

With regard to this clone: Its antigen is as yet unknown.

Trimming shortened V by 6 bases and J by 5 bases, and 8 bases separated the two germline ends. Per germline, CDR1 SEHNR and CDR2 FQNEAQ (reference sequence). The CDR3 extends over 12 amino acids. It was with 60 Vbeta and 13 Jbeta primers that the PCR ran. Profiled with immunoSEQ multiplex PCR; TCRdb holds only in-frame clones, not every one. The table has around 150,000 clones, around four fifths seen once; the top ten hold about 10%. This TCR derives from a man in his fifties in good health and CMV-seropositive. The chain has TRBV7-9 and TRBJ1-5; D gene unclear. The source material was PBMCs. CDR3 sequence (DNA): TGTGCCAGCAGTTCCCGAGATCAGCCCCAGCATTTT. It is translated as CASSSRDQPQHF.